A single sample is the source of the 26 T cell receptor beta chains below, sequenced in a study of blood T cell repertoires in COVID-19. Profiling relied on immunoSEQ multiplex PCR, and the TCRdb table lists in-frame clones only, not all of them. The sample carries roughly 160,000 clones, 84% recorded once. Sequenced material: peripheral blood. These receptors were obtained from a woman of 80 years or more with COVID-19, enrolled during active disease.

This clone was seen only a few times. The chain joins TRBV28 to TRBJ1-6; 11 bases line up with TRBD1. V gave up 4 bases and J gave up 7 bases; unmatched junction bases: 3. This CDR3 has 15 residues. CDR1 MDHEN and CDR2 SYDVKM come from the germline V gene. The CDR3 sequence: CASSWGDRGNSPLHF. CDR3 DNA: TGTGCCAGCAGTTGGGGGGACAGGGGGAATTCACCCCTCCACTTT.

This clone was detected once. The V gene is TRBV2, the J gene TRBJ1-6, with unresolved D. The CDR3 contains 12 residues. V shed 4 bases and J shed 14 bases, with 12 bases lying between them. Germline V CDR1 and CDR2: SNHLY, FYNNEI. The CDR3 sequence: CASSGPGSTLHF. The DNA of the CDR3 is TGTGCCAGCAGTGGGCCGGGGTCCACCCTCCACTTT.

This clone has only one observation. The CDR3 sequence: CASSRLVGGDYNEQFF. The CDR3 coding sequence is TGTGCCAGCAGCCGACTGGTAGGGGGCGACTACAATGAGCAGTTCTTC. The chain links TRBV3-1 (or the pseudogene TRBV3-2) to TRBJ2-1; 7 nucleotides align to TRBD1. V shed 4 bases, J shed 3 bases, and the junction held 9 bases outside the gene matches. This CDR3 is 16 amino acids long. Germline loops: CDR1 LGHDT, CDR2 YNNKEL (reference sequence).

This clone was seen a handful of times. This chain connects TRBV27 to TRBJ1-5; D possibly corresponds to TRBD1 (5 bases). The CDR3 runs 16 residues. Germline values: CDR1 MNHEY, CDR2 SMNVEV (reference sequence). Trimming removed 3 bases at V and 3 bases at J, with 15 bases between. CDR3 residues: CASSFRGGDLNQPQHF. CDR3 nucleotide sequence: TGTGCCAGCAGTTTTCGGGGAGGGGATCTCAATCAGCCCCAGCATTTT.

This chain joins TRBV10-2 and TRBJ2-5; 12 bases fit TRBD2. The germline gives CDR1 WSHSY, CDR2 SAAADI. V shed 0 bases and J 6 bases; nucleotides not matched to a gene: 14. The CDR3 extends over 19 amino acids. For the CDR3, the DNA is TGCGCCAGCAGTGAGTCATCCCCGACTAGCGGGAGCTCGAGAAAGACCCAGTACTTC. Protein: CASSESSPTSGSSRKTQYF.

This rearrangement joins TRBV5-4 to TRBJ2-2; D is uncertain. The CDR3 runs to 12 residues. Trimming cost V 0 bases and J 8 bases, with 5 bases left between them. The germline CDR1 and CDR2 sequences are SGHNT and YYREEE (reference sequence). For the CDR3, the DNA is TGTGCCAGCAGCTTGGCCGGTGGGGAGCTGTTTTTT. Residues: CASSLAGGELFF.

V gene TRBV9 combines with J gene TRBJ1-2; possible D gene TRBD1, 5 bases. Germline loops: CDR1 SGDLS, CDR2 YYNGEE. The CDR3 is 18 amino acids. V lost 4 bases and J 0 bases, leaving 22 bases between the germline ends. The DNA of the CDR3 is TGTGCCAGCAGCTCCGCCTTGGGGGGGGGTCGGACTAACTATGGCTACACCTTC. Protein product: CASSSALGGGRTNYGYTF.

CDR3 nucleotide sequence: TGCAGTGCTAGTCAGGGTACTTACAATGAGCAGTTCTTC. Protein product: CSASQGTYNEQFF. J is TRBJ2-1 and V is TRBV20-1, with D possibly being TRBD1 (5 bases). This CDR3 is built from 13 residues. The germline V and J ends were trimmed by 3 bases and 4 bases, with 10 bases remaining between them. Germline V gene data show CDR1 as DFQATT and CDR2 as SNEGSKA (reference sequence).

This clone was seen a handful of times. The CDR3 reads CASSLALAGGTYEQYF. In DNA, the CDR3 is TGCGCCAGCAGCTTGGCCCTAGCGGGAGGTACCTACGAGCAGTACTTC. The chain carries TRBV5-1 and TRBJ2-7, with 11 bases lining up with TRBD2. In germline, CDR1 is SGHRS, CDR2 YFSETQ. The length of the CDR3 is 16 residues. With V trimmed by 0 bases and J by 2 bases, 4 bases remained unmatched.

The chain carries TRBV2 and TRBJ2-2, with 10 bases lining up with TRBD1. The CDR3 sequence is 16 residues long. Germline CDR1 and CDR2: SNHLY and FYNNEI. The V gene end was trimmed by 4 bases and the J gene end by 3 bases; junction bases not matched to a gene: 5. In DNA, the CDR3 is TGTGCCAGCAGTGCCTTGACAGGGGGCTACACCGGGGAGCTGTTTTTT. Translation gives CASSALTGGYTGELFF.

This chain connects TRBV28 to TRBJ2-7; 9 bases are a match to TRBD2. V gave up 5 bases and J gave up 3 bases; unmatched junction bases: 8. The CDR3 is made up of 15 amino acids. The V gene's germline CDR1 is MDHEN and CDR2 SYDVKM. The DNA of the CDR3 is TGTGCCAGCAGTATTGCTAGCGGGATCGTCTACGAGCAGTACTTC. As protein: CASSIASGIVYEQYF.

This clone turned up a few times. This chain's CDR3 is CASSIKTGSSYNSPLHF. CDR3 bases: TGTGCCAGCAGTATAAAAACAGGGAGCTCCTATAATTCACCCCTCCACTTT. The chain has TRBV27 and TRBJ1-6; D is possibly TRBD1 (6 bases). The germline gives CDR1 MNHEY, CDR2 SMNVEV (reference sequence). CDR3 length: 17 amino acids. V dropped 5 bases and J dropped 0 bases, with 14 bases sitting between them.

The chain links TRBV4-1 to TRBJ1-2; D perhaps matches TRBD1 (6 bases). The CDR3 runs to 14 residues. V was trimmed by 0 bases and J by 4 bases, leaving 9 bases between them. Germline lookup yields CDR1 MGHRA and CDR2 YSYEKL. CDR3 nucleotide sequence: TGCGCCAGCAGCCAAGACAGACAGGCCTATGGCTACACCTTC. As protein: CASSQDRQAYGYTF.

This clone was recorded a few times. The chain is built from TRBV28 and TRBJ2-2; tentative D call: TRBD1 (6 bases). The V end lost 3 bases, the J end lost 6 bases, and 20 bases lay between the germline ends. The CDR3 has 17 amino acids. Germline V gene data show CDR1 as MDHEN and CDR2 as SYDVKM. CDR3 nucleotides: TGTGCCAGCAGTTTTTCGTGGGGGCCACGAAGACCCGGGGAGCTGTTTTTT. It specifies CASSFSWGPRRPGELFF.

The chain employs TRBV5-4 and TRBJ1-1; D is perhaps TRBD1 (6 bases). V lost 4 bases, J lost 1 base, and 11 bases lay in between. The CDR3 is made up of 14 amino acids. In germline, CDR1 is SGHNT, CDR2 YYREEE (reference sequence). The CDR3 nucleotides are TGTGCCAGCAGCAACAGGGTGGGGAACACTGAAGCTTTCTTT. Its translation is CASSNRVGNTEAFF. The whole variable domain, remainder taken from reference TRBV5-4 and TRBJ1-1, is ETGVTQSPTHLIKTRGQQVTLRCSSQSGHNTVSWYQQALGQGPQFIFQYYREEENGRGNFPPRFSGLQFPNYSSELNVNALELDDSALYLCASSNRVGNTEAFFGQGTRLTVV.

CDR3 in amino acids: CASSSGTWFSNQPQHF. CDR3 bases: TGTGCCAGCAGCAGTGGGACATGGTTTAGCAATCAGCCCCAGCATTTT. The V and J genes are TRBV7-2 and TRBJ1-5, with D tentatively TRBD1 (6 bases). The germline V gene has CDR1 SGHTA and CDR2 FQGNSA. There are 16 residues in the CDR3. V lost 5 bases and J 0 bases, leaving 14 bases between the germline ends.

The chain joins TRBV6-2 or TRBV6-3 to TRBJ2-7; the D is unclear. CDR1 is MNHEY, CDR2 SVGEGT, per germline. CDR3 length: 13 residues. V lost 5 bases, J lost 3 bases, and 11 bases lay in between. CDR3 residues: CASSHQIDYEQYF. Here the CDR3 DNA reads TGTGCCAGCAGTCACCAGATCGACTACGAGCAGTACTTC.

This clone appeared once. This chain uses TRBV5-1 with TRBJ2-5; 13 bases agree with TRBD2. V lost 7 bases and J lost 5; bases outside the gene matches: 11. The CDR3 consists of 16 residues. Germline V gene lookup returns CDR1 SGHRS and CDR2 YFSETQ. In nucleotides, the CDR3 is TGCGCCAGCTGTCCCGGACTAGCGGGAGAGAGGGAGACCCAGTACTTC. It specifies CASCPGLAGERETQYF.

This chain connects TRBV28 to TRBJ2-5; possibly TRBD2 for D (6 bases). V was pared by 5 bases and J by 2 bases, with 18 bases between. There are 16 residues in the CDR3. Germline CDR1 and CDR2: MDHEN and SYDVKM. The CDR3 bases are TGTGCCAGCAGTCTTAGGACGGGAGCGGTACAAGAGACCCAGTACTTC. This codes for CASSLRTGAVQETQYF.

The V call is TRBV6-6, the J call TRBJ1-2, with D perhaps matching TRBD1 (5 bases). V shed 6 bases and J shed 7 bases, with 12 bases lying between them. Germline values: CDR1 MNHNY, CDR2 SVGAGI (reference sequence). The length of the CDR3 is 12 residues. CDR3 amino acids: CASRMGDSGYTF. CDR3 DNA: TGTGCCAGCAGAATGGGGGACTCTGGCTACACCTTC.

The chain employs TRBV27 and TRBJ1-5, with 7 bases identical to TRBD1. The V and J ends lost 7 bases and 3 bases, in that order; junction bases with no gene match: 6. CDR1 MNHEY and CDR2 SMNVEV come from the germline V gene (reference sequence). This CDR3 has 14 amino acids. The CDR3 is CASKGAVLNQPQHF. The CDR3 DNA is TGTGCCAGCAAGGGGGCGGTTCTCAATCAGCCCCAGCATTTT.

The V and J genes are TRBV28 and TRBJ1-5; no clear D gene. The CDR3 consists of 16 residues. Germline values: CDR1 MDHEN, CDR2 SYDVKM. Trimming stripped 5 bases from V and 6 bases from J, with 20 bases between. CDR3 in amino acids: CASSKVQVLFGQPQHF. CDR3 nucleotide sequence: TGTGCCAGCAGTAAAGTTCAGGTACTTTTTGGTCAGCCCCAGCATTTT. Looking up the rest from reference TRBV28 and TRBJ1-5 gives the full variable domain: DVKVTQSSRYLVKRTGEKVFLECVQDMDHENMFWYRQDPGLGLRLIYFSYDVKMKEKGDIPEGYSVSREKKERFSLILESASTNQTSMYLCASSKVQVLFGQPQHFGDGTRLSIL.

The rearrangement uses TRBV18 and TRBJ1-1; D is unresolved. The CDR3 sequence is 14 residues long. The V gene's germline CDR1 is KGHSH and CDR2 LQKENI. Trimming shortened V by 5 bases and J by 2 bases, and 12 bases separated the two germline ends. The CDR3 reads CASSTSTGNTEAFF. CDR3 nucleotide sequence: TGTGCCAGCTCAACTTCGACGGGAAACACTGAAGCTTTCTTT. Full variable domain (outside the CDR3, taken from reference TRBV18 and TRBJ1-1): NAGVMQNPRHLVRRRGQEARLRCSPMKGHSHVYWYRQLPEEGLKFMVYLQKENIIDESGMPKERFSAEFPKEGPSILRIQQVVRGDSAAYFCASSTSTGNTEAFFGQGTRLTVV.

The chain employs TRBV7-8 and TRBJ2-1; D gene unclear. The CDR3 contains 14 residues. Germline V gene sequence: CDR1 SGHVS, CDR2 FQNEAQ. With 1 base removed from V and 8 bases from J, the gap between germline ends came to 12 bases. CDR3 in DNA: TGTGCCAGCAGCTTAGAATCTAGATTACATGAGCAGTTCTTC. This translates into CASSLESRLHEQFF. Looking up the rest from reference TRBV7-8 and TRBJ2-1 gives the full variable domain: GAGVSQSPRYKVAKRGQDVALRCDPISGHVSLFWYQQALGQGPEFLTYFQNEAQLDKSGLPSDRFFAERPEGSVSTLKIQRTQQEDSAVYLCASSLESRLHEQFFGPGTRLTVL.

This chain connects TRBV28 to TRBJ2-1; 15 bases match TRBD2. The CDR3 length is 20 residues. The germline V gene has CDR1 MDHEN and CDR2 SYDVKM. V shed 6 bases and J 0 bases; nucleotides not matched to a gene: 12. For the CDR3, the DNA is TGTGCCAGCAGCAATCTTCCGGGACTAGCGGGAGGTTCCTCCTACAATGAGCAGTTCTTC. It encodes CASSNLPGLAGGSSYNEQFF.

The chain couples TRBV20-1 to TRBJ2-7; 8 bases are shared with TRBD1. V was clipped by 3 bases and J by 1 base; unmatched bases: 2. The V gene's germline CDR1 is DFQATT and CDR2 SNEGSKA (reference sequence). The CDR3 is 13 amino acids. CDR3 DNA sequence: TGCAGTGCTAGTCAGGGGGCGTCCTACGAGCAGTACTTC. It translates to CSASQGASYEQYF.